A selection of T cell receptor beta chains follows, all from one sample in a study of blood T cell repertoires in COVID-19. The assay was immunoSEQ multiplex PCR, and TCRdb's table has in-frame clones only and misses some. The data contain around 250,000 clones, roughly 84% of them singletons. Sample: peripheral blood. The receptors derive from a woman in her 40s who had recovered from COVID-19. The conserved cysteine and the conserved F or W are not part of the CDR3 here.

v_call cdr3_aa
TRBV20-1 SASGDGTGGSPLH
TRBV5-1 ASSLGGAPYEQY
TRBV29-1 SVESRQRGYEQY
TRBV5-1 ASSLTGTGANVLT
TRBV19 ASDSIRGGSNQPQH
TRBV15 ATSEVGVLSGNTIY
TRBV30 AWRETGTSGGRTYNEQF
TRBV4-1 ASSQADYGYT
TRBV15 ATSRGQGGHQPQH
TRBV7-3 ASSLQGSYSTDTQY
TRBV5-1 ASNPGQRGLGNIQY
TRBV5-4 ASSSSGGEGDTQY
TRBV28 ASSLGQGGNGYT
TRBV21-1 ASSPSPLSTEQF
TRBV3-1/TRBV3-2 ASSIGGLETQY
TRBV7-2 ASSKTGGSNYGYT
TRBV9 ASSVERGGYT
TRBV19 ASRNRGSSGNTIY
TRBV6-2/TRBV6-3 ASSSGTGDTGELF
TRBV10-3 AISDRQGNEQF
TRBV5-4 ASSLAGGGDGANVLT
TRBV2 ASAKQGLVTEAF
TRBV11-1 ASGGGQETQY
TRBV6-5 ASSYSSQRPTEAF
TRBV5-1 ASSLALAGLADTQY
TRBV24-1 ATSDVQGWEETQY
TRBV11-2 ASSLALDIGGTEAF
TRBV18 ASLTQGGAEAF
TRBV7-2 ASSLGQGELFGANVLT
TRBV28 ASSSAGGVSYNEQF
TRBV5-1 ASSLPRRGGYGYT
TRBV7-2 ASSQSRDIGFGYT
TRBV28 ASSKGDTRSYT
TRBV10-3 AISPGQGVRPQH
TRBV6-5 ASKTGASNQPQH
TRBV5-5 ASSLGVGIASGELF
TRBV3-1/TRBV3-2 ASSRTGFTYNEQF
TRBV5-1 ASRSGQIQETQY
TRBV6-1 ASSPPTGKIYEQY
TRBV30 AWGETGNSGNTIY
TRBV5-1 ASSTQGLAVSNEQF
TRBV3-1/TRBV3-2 ASSLQGARGYT
TRBV28 ASSRGQGVTRSTEAF
TRBV4-1 ASSQEGTGGFGYGYT
TRBV5-5 ASSQPYGGNYGYT
TRBV7-2 ASSPGRSTGELF
TRBV27 ATLDSKPYEQY
TRBV2 ASSEARTGSDEQF
TRBV3-1/TRBV3-2 ASSQDPSRHSPLH
TRBV3-1/TRBV3-2 ASSQVRTYEQY
TRBV6-5 ASRGTGSLVGKQF
TRBV6-6 GSSPKRGGYNEQF
TRBV5-1 ASSFNRGTEAF